This T cell receptor beta chain comes out of a study of spatial heterogeneity in lung cancer. Study at large: When follow-up PBMC samples existed, they were sequenced (at a median of around 2 years after resection). Study observations and caveats: In blood, ubiquitous expanded tumor TCRs appeared more at resection than follow-up.

Individually, TCR cDNA molecules were each labelled with a unique molecular identifier. TCRdb reprocessed the 5' RACE reads via MiXCR and lists one record per CDR3 protein. The sample includes over 15,000 distinct CDR3 sequences, about 18% of them seen just once. Time point of the sample: blood at routine non-recurrence follow-up after resection. Sequencing was performed on whole RNA extracted from tumor and nontumor lung tissue, or from frozen PBMC, and the material was left unsorted. Points on this clonotype: What it binds is not known.

This sample comprised PBMCs, obtained at follow-up. The sequence was obtained from a male donor with early-stage non-small cell lung cancer.

CDR3 nucleotide sequence: TGTGCCAGCAGTTACTCGGACATAGGCCAGCCCCAGCATTTT. This sequence encodes CASSYSDIGQPQHF. The J gene is TRBJ1-5, the V gene TRBV6-2 or TRBV6-3; D is perhaps TRBD1 (5 bases). Trimming shortened V by 0 bases and J by 7 bases, and 10 bases separated the two germline ends. Germline values: CDR1 MNHEY, CDR2 SVGEGT. The CDR3 extends over 14 amino acids.